What follows are 14 T cell receptor beta chains derived from one specimen sequenced in a study of blood T cells in healthy people across ages. The use of a sample-barcoded 5' primer and a J-beta primer mix characterized a second PCR of about 7 to 12 cycles. Via MiXCR, TCRdb re-called the 5' RACE reads, giving one row per CDR3 protein. This table has around 820,000 distinct CDR3 sequences, roughly 25% appearing once. This same sample was also taken into another study, of T cells of mothers and their children.

Input material: blood. The origin of the receptors is a boy between 10 and 17 years old in good health.

CDR3 residues: CASSQDTRPGNTIYF. In nucleotides, the CDR3 is TGCGCCAGCAGCCAAGACACCAGGCCTGGAAACACCATATATTTT. This chain uses TRBV4-1 with TRBJ1-3, with D unresolved. The CDR3 has 15 amino acids. CDR1 MGHRA and CDR2 YSYEKL come from the germline V gene. Trimming took 0 bases from V and 2 from J, leaving 8 bases between them.

Only a few counts were recorded for this clonotype. V and J are TRBV4-3 and TRBJ2-5; the match to TRBD1 covers 9 bases. The DNA matches TRBJ2-7 better at its end, which makes the J call doubtful. This CDR3 comprises 14 residues. The germline V gene has CDR1 LGHNA and CDR2 YSLEER. This CDR3 reads CASSHEGQGYEQYF. The CDR3 region has the DNA TGCGCCAGCAGCCACGAGGGACAGGGTTACGAGCAGTACTTC.

The chain combines TRBV11-2 with TRBJ2-5, with TRBD1 matching over 7 bases. The length of the CDR3 is 15 residues. The junction had 6 bases not matched to a gene; V was cut back by 1 base and J by 4 bases. Per germline, CDR1 SGHAT and CDR2 FQNNGV. The CDR3 is CASSLGRDRRETQYF. CDR3 nucleotides: TGTGCCAGCAGCTTAGGCCGGGACAGACGAGAGACCCAGTACTTC.

V and J are TRBV6-2 or TRBV6-3 and TRBJ1-5; D unresolved. Trimming stripped 4 bases from V and 7 bases from J, with 17 bases between. Germline CDR1 MNHEY, CDR2 SVGEGT. CDR3 length: 15 residues. For the CDR3, the DNA is TGTGCCAGCAGTTCCCGGGGTTCCACCGGGCAGCCCCAGCATTTT. It is translated as CASSSRGSTGQPQHF.

This sequence joins TRBV28 and TRBJ2-7; TRBD2 matches at 7 bases. The CDR3 contains 15 residues. Losses at the gene ends were 7 bases for V and 4 bases for J; bases not matched to a gene: 13. Germline V CDR1 and CDR2: MDHEN, SYDVKM. For the CDR3, the DNA is TGTGCCAGCACCACGGGAGGAGAGGGTACGTACGAGCAGTACTTC. Translating it yields CASTTGGEGTYEQYF.

This clonotype has a handful of counts. The V call is TRBV6-6, the J call TRBJ2-4; possibly TRBD1 for D (5 bases). Germline values: CDR1 MNHNY, CDR2 SVGAGI (reference sequence). This CDR3 is 16 amino acids long. Trimming pared 4 bases from V and 0 bases from J, leaving 13 bases between. CDR3 bases: TGTGCCAGCAGTTTAGGGGCAGAACTAGCCAAAAACATTCAGTACTTC. This sequence encodes CASSLGAELAKNIQYF.

This clonotype appeared a few times. V and J are TRBV14 and TRBJ2-5; 11 bases are a match to TRBD2. CDR3 size: 17 residues. The germline V gene has CDR1 SGHDN and CDR2 FVKESK. V shed 0 bases, J shed 4 bases, and the junction held 7 bases outside the gene matches. DNA for the CDR3: TGTGCCAGCAGCCAAGATATTGGGCTAGCGGGAGGAGAGACCCAGTACTTC. Protein product: CASSQDIGLAGGETQYF.

This clonotype appeared many times. The chain employs TRBV7-2 and TRBJ1-4; perhaps TRBD1 as D (5 bases). Trimming shortened V by 5 bases and J by 8 bases, and 12 bases separated the two germline ends. CDR3 length: 13 amino acids. CDR1 and CDR2 (germline): SGHTA, FQGNSA. CDR3: CASSLNRNEKLFF. CDR3 nucleotides: TGTGCCAGCAGCCTAAACAGGAACGAAAAACTGTTTTTT.

This clonotype appeared a few times. The rearrangement uses TRBV12-3 or TRBV12-4 and TRBJ2-1, with 10 bases fitting TRBD2. CDR3 length: 16 amino acids. V dropped 6 bases and J dropped 5; count of bases not matched to a gene: 10. The CDR3 protein is CASRDSGTSVDNEQFF. The CDR3 region has the DNA TGTGCCAGCAGAGACAGCGGGACTAGCGTAGACAATGAGCAGTTCTTC.

This clonotype was recorded a few times. The CDR3 sequence: CASSLEGRQHSYNEQFF. DNA of the CDR3: TGTGCCAGCAGCTTAGAGGGGCGACAGCACTCCTACAATGAGCAGTTCTTC. This rearrangement joins TRBV11-2 to TRBJ2-1; D is possibly TRBD1 (5 bases). Per germline, CDR1 SGHAT and CDR2 FQNNGV. The V end lost 0 bases, the J end lost 0 bases, and 12 bases lay between the germline ends. The CDR3 is made up of 17 amino acids.

The J gene is TRBJ1-4, the V gene TRBV6-2 or TRBV6-3, with TRBD1 as a possible D gene (5 bases). V lost 2 bases to trimming and J lost 5 bases, with 9 bases between them. Germline V gives CDR1 MNHEY, CDR2 SVGEGT. The CDR3 is 14 residues long. CDR3 sequence reads: CASSYGGMNEKLFF. CDR3 coding DNA: TGTGCCAGCAGTTACGGGGGAATGAATGAAAAACTGTTTTTT.

This clonotype was observed a handful of times. The chain combines TRBV11-2 with TRBJ2-2, with D hard to call. Trimming took 5 bases from V and 9 from J, leaving 16 bases between them. Per the germline V gene, CDR1 is SGHAT and CDR2 is FQNNGV. The CDR3 extends over 14 amino acids. This chain's CDR3 is CASSPPPQLWELFF. For the CDR3, the DNA is TGTGCCAGCAGCCCCCCACCCCAACTATGGGAGCTGTTTTTT. The full variable domain, completed using reference TRBV11-2 and TRBJ2-2, is EAGVAQSPRYKIIEKRQSVAFWCNPISGHATLYWYQQILGQGPKLLIQFQNNGVVDDSQLPKDRFSAERLKGVDSTLKIQPAKLEDSAVYLCASSPPPQLWELFFGEGSRLTVL.

V and J are TRBV7-9 and TRBJ2-5, with TRBD1 matching over 9 bases. Germline V gives CDR1 SEHNR, CDR2 FQNEAQ (reference sequence). V dropped 3 bases and J dropped 4; count of bases not matched to a gene: 6. The CDR3 is 15 amino acids. CDR3: CASSLRQGGGETQYF. CDR3 nucleotides: TGTGCCAGCAGCTTGAGACAGGGGGGAGGAGAGACCCAGTACTTC.

The gene calls are TRBV3-1 and TRBJ2-3; 15 nucleotides match TRBD2. V lost 5 bases and J lost 8; bases outside the gene matches: 5. Germline V gene lookup returns CDR1 LGHDT and CDR2 YNNKEL (reference sequence). The CDR3 runs 15 residues. CDR3 residues: CASSFGLAGGTTQYF. The CDR3 nucleotides are TGTGCCAGCAGCTTTGGACTAGCGGGAGGGACTACGCAGTATTTT.